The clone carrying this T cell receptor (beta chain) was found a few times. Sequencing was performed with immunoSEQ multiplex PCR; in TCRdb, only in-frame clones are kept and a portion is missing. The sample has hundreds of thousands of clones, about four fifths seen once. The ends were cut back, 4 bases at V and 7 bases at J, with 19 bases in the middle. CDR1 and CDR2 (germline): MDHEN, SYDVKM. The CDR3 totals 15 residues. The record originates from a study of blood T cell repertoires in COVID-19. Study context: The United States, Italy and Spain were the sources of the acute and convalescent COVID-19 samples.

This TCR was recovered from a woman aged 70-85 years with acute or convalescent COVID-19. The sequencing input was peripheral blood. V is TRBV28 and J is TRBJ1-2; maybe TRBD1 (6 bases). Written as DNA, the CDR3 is TGTGCCAGCAGTTCCTCCCGGGACAAAAGTGGTGGCTACACCTTC. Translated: CASSSSRDKSGGYTF.